Listed below are T cell receptor beta chains from one sample, sequenced in a study of T cells in Graves' hyperthyroidism and ophthalmopathy. TCRdb recomputed calls from the multiplex PCR reads with MiXCR, one row per CDR3 protein. The sample yields about 290,000 distinct CDR3 sequences, 15% to 20% seen once. The material sequenced was blood. Receptors originate from a woman aged 55 to 70 with Graves' ophthalmopathy. Each CDR3 is given with its conserved first and last residue. The D gene is left open where the match is weak. The size entry is marked missing in some rows and otherwise reads once, few, many or a size class.

j_gene: TRBJ1-2
d_gene: TRBD1
v_gene: TRBV7-2
abundance: many
CDR3nt: TGTGCCAGCAGCGACTGGACAGGCAACTATGGCTACACCTTC
CDR3aa: CASSDWTGNYGYTF

j_gene: TRBJ2-7
d_gene: TRBD1
v_gene: TRBV10-2
abundance: few
CDR3nt: TGCGCCAGCAGGAAAACACAGGGGGCCCACGAGCAGTACTTC
CDR3aa: CASRKTQGAHEQYF

j_gene: TRBJ1-1
d_gene: -
v_gene: TRBV4-2
abundance: few
CDR3nt: TGTGCCAGCAGCCAAGTGGAATTGACTGTGAACACTGAAGCTTTCTTT
CDR3aa: CASSQVELTVNTEAFF

j_gene: TRBJ1-2
d_gene: -
v_gene: TRBV25-1
abundance: few
CDR3nt: TGTGCCAGCCATAAGGGCGGCGATAACTATGGCTACACCTTC
CDR3aa: CASHKGGDNYGYTF

j_gene: TRBJ2-7
d_gene: -
v_gene: TRBV7-3
abundance: many
CDR3nt: TGTGCCAGCAGCTCAACGACAGGTTCCTACGAGCAGTACTTC
CDR3aa: CASSSTTGSYEQYF

j_gene: TRBJ1-5
d_gene: -
v_gene: TRBV25-1
abundance: -
CDR3nt: TGTGCCAGCAGTGAAAATCCGGGTCAGCCCCAGCATTTT
CDR3aa: CASSENPGQPQHF

j_gene: TRBJ1-5
d_gene: -
v_gene: TRBV20-1
abundance: many
CDR3nt: TGCAGTTTCGAGGGTCAGCCCCAGCATTTT
CDR3aa: CSFEGQPQHF

j_gene: TRBJ2-5
d_gene: TRBD2
v_gene: TRBV9
abundance: -
CDR3nt: TGTGCCAGCAGCCCCCACCTAGCGGCCCAAGAGACCCAGTACTTC
CDR3aa: CASSPHLAAQETQYF

j_gene: TRBJ1-1
d_gene: -
v_gene: TRBV7-9
abundance: many
CDR3nt: TGTGCCAGCAGCGAGAACACGGGGTGGAACACTGAAGCTTTCTTT
CDR3aa: CASSENTGWNTEAFF

j_gene: TRBJ2-1
d_gene: TRBD2
v_gene: TRBV20-1
abundance: many
CDR3nt: TGCAGTGCTCGAAACCCCCTAGCGGGGGATAACAATGAGCAGTTCTTC
CDR3aa: CSARNPLAGDNNEQFF

j_gene: TRBJ1-1
d_gene: -
v_gene: TRBV2
abundance: many
CDR3nt: TGTGCCAGCAGTGAGTCGGCTATTGAAGCTTTCTTT
CDR3aa: CASSESAIEAFF

j_gene: TRBJ2-3
d_gene: -
v_gene: TRBV20-1
abundance: few
CDR3nt: TGCAGTGCTAGCCCGACCACAGATACGCAGTATTTT
CDR3aa: CSASPTTDTQYF

j_gene: TRBJ1-4
d_gene: -
v_gene: TRBV6-1
abundance: -
CDR3nt: TGTGCCAGCAGTGATTCTCGTTCGGGTTTGGAGAATGAAAAACTGTTTTTT
CDR3aa: CASSDSRSGLENEKLFF

j_gene: TRBJ2-5
d_gene: -
v_gene: TRBV20-1
abundance: many
CDR3nt: TGCAGTGGGGACTGGCAAGAGACCCAGTACTTC
CDR3aa: CSGDWQETQYF